This entry describes one T cell receptor beta chain. Its antigen remains unknown. The entry originates in a study of vaccination effects on CD4 cells after COVID-19. Looking at the study overall: Viral peptide pools were used in the ViraFEST assay to expand antigen-specific CD4+ T cells, and sequencing came afterward.

With more than nine days of culture completed, CD4+ T cells were isolated. Half-medium exchanges with IL-2 medium took place on days 3 and 7. The germline V gene has CDR1 MNHNS and CDR2 SASEGT. The length of the CDR3 is 15 residues. V was trimmed by 3 bases and J by 0 bases, leaving 9 bases between them. Sequencing was performed with immunoSEQ multiplex PCR; in TCRdb, only in-frame clones are kept and a portion is missing. The table shows about 37,000 clones, with roughly 74% occurring only once. This sequence was found in a human donor who received a COVID-19 vaccine. This chain links TRBV6-1 with TRBJ1-3, with D possibly being TRBD1 (6 bases). Sequenced material: CD4+ T cells from PBMCs cultured without peptide, taken before COVID-19 vaccination. In DNA form, the CDR3 reads TGTGCCAGCAGTGATGGACAGAGCTCTGGAAACACCATATATTTT. Encoded protein: CASSDGQSSGNTIYF.